The entry below gives a single T cell receptor (beta chain) sequence along with its context. Its antigen is as yet unknown. A much larger clone lies a single base off, so this may be a read error. Trimming left V 5 bases short and J 7 bases short, with 15 bases between. Germline V gives CDR1 SGHVS, CDR2 FQNEAQ. This CDR3 comprises 14 residues. The sample originates from a study of post-analysis software for immune sequencing data. Study conclusions and caveats: Compared with controls, patients showed significantly lower normalized Chao1 diversity. TRBV5-6, TRBV5-1 and TRBV20-1 belonged to a set of roughly 5 TRBV segments that were more frequent in patients than controls.

Each TCR beta cDNA library carried unique molecular identifiers. The source material, about 0.95 to 10 million T cells, gave rise to about 500,000 cDNA molecules. TCRdb fed the PCR reads into MiXCR, producing one record per CDR3 protein. The sample lists hundreds of thousands of distinct CDR3 sequences; roughly 29% were seen once. This sequence was found in a girl aged 5-17 years with multiple sclerosis. The chain combines TRBV7-8 with TRBJ2-1; D is possibly TRBD2 (5 bases). Material: blood. This CDR3 is CASSPNYGVNEQFF. The CDR3, as DNA: TGTGCCAGCAGCCCAAATTACGGGGTGAATGAGCAGTTCTTC.